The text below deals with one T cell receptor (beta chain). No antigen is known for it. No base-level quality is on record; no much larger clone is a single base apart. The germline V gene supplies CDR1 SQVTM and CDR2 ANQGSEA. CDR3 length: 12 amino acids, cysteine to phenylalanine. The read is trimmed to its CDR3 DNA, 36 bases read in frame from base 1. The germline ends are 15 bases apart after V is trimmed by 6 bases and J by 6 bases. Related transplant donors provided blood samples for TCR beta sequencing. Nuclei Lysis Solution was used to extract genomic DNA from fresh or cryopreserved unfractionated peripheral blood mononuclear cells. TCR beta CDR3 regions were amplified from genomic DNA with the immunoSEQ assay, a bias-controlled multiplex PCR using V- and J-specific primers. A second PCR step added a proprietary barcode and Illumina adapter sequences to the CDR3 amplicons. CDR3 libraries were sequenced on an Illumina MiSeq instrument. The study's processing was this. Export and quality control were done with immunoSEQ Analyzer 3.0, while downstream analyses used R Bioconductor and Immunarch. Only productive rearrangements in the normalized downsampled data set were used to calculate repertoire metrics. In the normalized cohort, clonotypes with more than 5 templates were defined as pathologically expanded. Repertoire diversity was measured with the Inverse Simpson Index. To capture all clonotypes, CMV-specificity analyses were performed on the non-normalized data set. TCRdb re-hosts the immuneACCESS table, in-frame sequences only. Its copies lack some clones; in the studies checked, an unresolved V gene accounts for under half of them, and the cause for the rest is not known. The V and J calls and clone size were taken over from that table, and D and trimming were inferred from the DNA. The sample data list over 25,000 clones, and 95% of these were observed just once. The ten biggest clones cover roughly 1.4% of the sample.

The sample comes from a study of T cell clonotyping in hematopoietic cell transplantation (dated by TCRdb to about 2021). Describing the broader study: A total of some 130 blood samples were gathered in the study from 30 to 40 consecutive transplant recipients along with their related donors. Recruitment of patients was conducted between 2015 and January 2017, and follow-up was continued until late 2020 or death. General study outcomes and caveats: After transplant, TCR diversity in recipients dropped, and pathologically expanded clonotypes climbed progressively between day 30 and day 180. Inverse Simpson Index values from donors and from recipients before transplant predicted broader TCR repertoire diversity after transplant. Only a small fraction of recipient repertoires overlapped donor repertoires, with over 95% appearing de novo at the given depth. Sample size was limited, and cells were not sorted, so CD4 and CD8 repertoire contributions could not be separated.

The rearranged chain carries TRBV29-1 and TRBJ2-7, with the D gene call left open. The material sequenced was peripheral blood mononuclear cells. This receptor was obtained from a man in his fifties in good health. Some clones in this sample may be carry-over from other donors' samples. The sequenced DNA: TGCAGCGTCGAGAAGGGTTCGGGCGAGCAGTACTTC. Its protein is CSVEKGSGEQYF.